This entry describes one T cell receptor beta chain. This clone appeared a few times. Its antigen is currently not known. No qualities accompany the bases; no much larger clone lies one base away. The trial excluded patients who had a history of autoimmune disease or who were on systemic immunosuppression. Peripheral blood for TCR sequencing was drawn from every dose cohort at baseline, at cycle 4 day 1 and at cycle 7 day 1. Samples were obtained from an open-label, multicenter, first-in-human phase I dose-escalation trial of ivuxolimab. Adults with locally advanced or metastatic melanoma, renal cell carcinoma, hepatocellular carcinoma or head and neck squamous cell carcinoma were enrolled in the trial. Before TCR sequencing, CD4+ T cells and CD8+ T cells from peripheral blood were sorted into separate populations. Genomic DNA was extracted from sorted cells for sequencing of the TCRbeta CDR3 region. The immunoSEQ Assay was used to sequence the TCRbeta CDR3 regions. The immuneACCESS repertoire file appears here via TCRdb, limited to in-frame rearrangements. These files lack a portion of the clones; in checked studies, under half of the deficit traces to unresolved V genes, and the cause of the others is not known. For this sample there are around 92,000 clones; 90% to 95% appear just once. Together, the top ten hold about 0.27% of the sample.

Trimming costs V 3 bases and J 4 bases, and their ends lie 10 bases apart. Including the terminal cysteine and phenylalanine, the CDR3 comprises 14 residues. Only the CDR3 DNA is retained, 42 bases long and in frame from the first base. The germline V gene yields MDHEN for CDR1 and SYDVKM for CDR2. The data originate from a study of OX40 agonist ivuxolimab in advanced cancers. With regard to the full study: Ivuxolimab was an agonistic, fully human IgG2 monoclonal antibody directed against OX40 (CD134), a costimulatory receptor. Intravenous ivuxolimab was administered to patients every 2 weeks at six dose levels: 0.01, 0.1, 0.3, 1.5, 3 and 10 mg/kg. Among the approximately 50 dose-escalation patients, 19 had hepatocellular carcinoma, roughly 15 melanoma, 9 renal cell carcinoma and 9 head and neck cancer. In the dose-escalation cohort, 65% to 85% of patients were male, and the mean age was 60 years with a range of about 20 to 79. Patients were allowed to have had prior anti-PD-1, anti-PD-L1 or anti-CTLA-4 therapy, and approximately 37% of the dose-escalation patients had been treated with checkpoint inhibitors. Partial responses occurred in three dose-escalation patients: two with cutaneous melanoma and one with hepatocellular carcinoma. Peripheral TCRbeta sequencing aimed to test whether ivuxolimab altered TCR sequence diversity and caused clonal T-cell expansion. The paper reports the monotherapy dose-escalation portion (N = 52 patients) of the phase I ivuxolimab trial.

Paper-wide results and their limitations: Low levels of normalized T-cell clonal expansion were also seen in some patients who did not respond. Antigen specificity was not determined for the clonally expanded peripheral T cells. After ivuxolimab, CD8+ T cells had more expanded clones than CD4+ T cells on average. In partial responders in the 0.1-3.0 mg/kg groups, normalized peripheral clonal expansion was found to be among the lowest, especially among CD8+ T cells. At doses from 0.1 to 3.0 mg/kg, clonal expansion was seen in both CD4+ and CD8+ blood T cells between baseline and week 6.

The sequence is built from TRBV28 and TRBJ2-1; the D gene cannot be resolved reliably. The specimen was CD4+ or CD8+ T cells sorted from blood, collected in a trial of the OX40 agonist ivuxolimab. This TCR was recovered from an adult with an advanced solid tumor such as melanoma, head and neck, liver or kidney cancer. The CDR3 reads as follows: CASSLIPGYNEQFF. The DNA sequence is given as TGTGCCAGCAGTTTGATTCCGGGTTACAATGAGCAGTTCTTC.